Shown below are 7 T cell receptor beta chains from a single sample sequenced in a study of tumor and adjacent non-tumor tissue in lung cancer. The library came from three nested PCR rounds adapted from ARM-PCR protocols. TCRdb reprocessed the multiplex PCR reads via MiXCR and lists one record per CDR3 protein. The table has approximately 130,000 distinct CDR3 sequences, 66% seen once. No cell sorting was done before RNA was extracted from the tissue. What was sequenced was lung tumor tissue. The origin of the receptors is a man aged 25 to 40 with non-small cell lung cancer.

Details on this clonotype: Since no conserved phenylalanine or tryptophan closes the CDR3, a read error is the likely cause. The limits of the CDR3 on the DNA are not certain, so only TCRdb's listed CDR3 is given. The chain has TRBV29-1 and TRBJ1-1. Germline V gene lookup returns CDR1 SQVTM and CDR2 ANQGSEA. The CDR3 is made up of 12 amino acids, end residues included. The CDR3 sequence is CSVAWQVIETFL.

This chain uses TRBV5-1 with TRBJ1-2, with 8 bases matching TRBD1. Germline V gene sequence: CDR1 SGHRS, CDR2 YFSETQ. CDR3 length: 12 amino acids. V shed 4 bases and J 7 bases; nucleotides not matched to a gene: 3. This chain's CDR3 is CASSRGQAGYTF. The CDR3 nucleotides are TGCGCCAGCAGCCGGGGACAGGCTGGCTACACCTTC.

This clonotype was counted between two and nine times. This sequence joins TRBV28 and TRBJ2-7; 9 nucleotides agree with TRBD1. The junction had 6 bases not matched to a gene; V was cut back by 6 bases and J by 3 bases. Germline V CDR1 and CDR2: MDHEN, SYDVKM. This CDR3 is 14 amino acids long. The CDR3 here is CASRRDRDIYEQYF. The CDR3 nucleotides are TGTGCCAGCAGGAGGGACAGGGATATCTACGAGCAGTACTTC. The full variable domain, in which reference TRBV28 and TRBJ2-7 provide the parts outside the CDR3, is DVKVTQSSRYLVKRTGEKVFLECVQDMDHENMFWYRQDPGLGLRLIYFSYDVKMKEKGDIPEGYSVSREKKERFSLILESASTNQTSMYLCASRRDRDIYEQYFGPGTRLTVT.

About this clonotype itself: Its ends do not fully match the called genes, so a read error is possible. This chain links TRBV29-1 with TRBJ1-3; tentative D call: TRBD1 (5 bases). The CDR3 extends over 14 amino acids. Germline lookup yields CDR1 SQVTM and CDR2 ANQGSEA. The CDR3 DNA reads TGCATCGCGGGGGGGGAGTCGGGAGGAAACACTATATATTTT. The encoded protein is CIAGGESGGNTIYF.

This clonotype has only a few counts. The chain links TRBV5-1 to TRBJ2-2, with TRBD2 identical over 7 bases. The junction had 9 bases not matched to a gene; V was cut back by 1 base and J by 3 bases. Germline V gene data show CDR1 as SGHRS and CDR2 as YFSETQ. This CDR3 region has 17 residues. Written as DNA, the CDR3 is TGCGCCAGCAGCTTGAGGTTGCGCGGGAGTGACACCGGGGAGCTGTTTTTT. This translates into CASSLRLRGSDTGELFF.

The V and J genes are TRBV12-3 or TRBV12-4 and TRBJ1-1; TRBD1 matches at 8 bases. V dropped 11 bases and J dropped 5; count of bases not matched to a gene: 13. The CDR3 covers 14 residues. CDR3 in DNA: TGTGCCGCCAGGCGCAGGGGGCGGAAGACTGAAGCTTTCTTT. Protein: CAARRRGRKTEAFF.

This clonotype was seen at least ten times. The DNA for the CDR3 is TGCAGTGCTAGAGACAGGGTATATGGCTACACCTTC. Protein: CSARDRVYGYTF. The genes are TRBV20-1 and TRBJ1-2; possibly TRBD1 for D (5 bases). Between the trimmed V and J ends, which lost 0 bases and 5 bases, there was a span of 7 bases. Germline V lookup: CDR1 DFQATT, CDR2 SNEGSKA (reference sequence). This CDR3 spans 12 amino acids.